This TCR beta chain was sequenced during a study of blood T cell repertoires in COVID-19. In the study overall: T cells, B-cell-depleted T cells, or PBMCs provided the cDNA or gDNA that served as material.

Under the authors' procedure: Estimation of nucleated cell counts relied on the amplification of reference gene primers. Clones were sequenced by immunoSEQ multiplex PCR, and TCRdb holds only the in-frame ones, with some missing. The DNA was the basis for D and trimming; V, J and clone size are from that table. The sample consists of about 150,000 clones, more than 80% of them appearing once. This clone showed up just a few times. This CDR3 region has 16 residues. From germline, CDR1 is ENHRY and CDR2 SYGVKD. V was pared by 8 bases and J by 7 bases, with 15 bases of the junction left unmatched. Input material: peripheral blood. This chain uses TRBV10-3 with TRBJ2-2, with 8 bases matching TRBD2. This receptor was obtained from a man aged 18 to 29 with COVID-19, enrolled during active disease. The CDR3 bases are TGTGCCATCGGAGACCAAGCGGGAGTGGCGGGCGGGGAGCTGTTTTTT. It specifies CAIGDQAGVAGGELFF.